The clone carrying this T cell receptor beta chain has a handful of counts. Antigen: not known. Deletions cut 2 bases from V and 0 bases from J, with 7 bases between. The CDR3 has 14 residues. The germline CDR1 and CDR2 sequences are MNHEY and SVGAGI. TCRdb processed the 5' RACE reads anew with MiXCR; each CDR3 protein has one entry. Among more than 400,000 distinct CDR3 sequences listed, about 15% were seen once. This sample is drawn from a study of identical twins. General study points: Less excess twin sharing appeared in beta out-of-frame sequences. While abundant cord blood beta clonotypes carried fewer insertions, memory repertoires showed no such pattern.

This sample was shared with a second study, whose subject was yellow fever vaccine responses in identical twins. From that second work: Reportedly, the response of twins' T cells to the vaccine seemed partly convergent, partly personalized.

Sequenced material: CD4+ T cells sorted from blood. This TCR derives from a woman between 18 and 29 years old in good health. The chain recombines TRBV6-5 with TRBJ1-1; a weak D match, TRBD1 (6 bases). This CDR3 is CASSYRDMNTEAFF. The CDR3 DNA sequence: TGTGCCAGCAGTTACAGGGACATGAACACTGAAGCTTTCTTT.